The rows below give T cell receptor beta chains drawn from one sample of a study of graft-versus-host responses after intestinal transplantation. Clones were read by immunoSEQ multiplex PCR, and TCRdb kept only the in-frame ones, dropping some. The data show about 29,000 clones, with about 85% seen just once and approximately 10% held by the top ten. Material: PBMCs, obtained nearly 470 days after intestinal transplantation. These receptors were collected from a human patient who received an intestinal transplant, so some T cells may come from the graft donor. Each CDR3 is given with its conserved first and last residue. Each record gives: V gene, J gene, CDR3 protein.

v_call: TRBV5-1
j_call: TRBJ2-1
cdr3_aa: CASSQGLYNEQFF

v_call: TRBV9
j_call: TRBJ1-3
cdr3_aa: CASSVGARDLALSGNTIYF

v_call: TRBV10-2
j_call: TRBJ2-3
cdr3_aa: CASSLDRAMQYF

v_call: TRBV9
j_call: TRBJ2-5
cdr3_aa: CASSLSDMGETQYF

v_call: TRBV7-8
j_call: TRBJ2-5
cdr3_aa: CASSLVRGGGETQYF

v_call: TRBV2
j_call: TRBJ2-1
cdr3_aa: CASSEERGSSYNEQFF

v_call: TRBV9
j_call: TRBJ2-7
cdr3_aa: CASSLQDRGYEQYF

v_call: TRBV18
j_call: TRBJ1-2
cdr3_aa: CASSPNSYGYTF

v_call: TRBV6-5
j_call: TRBJ1-2
cdr3_aa: CASSSPTGSDGYTF

v_call: TRBV5-1
j_call: TRBJ2-1
cdr3_aa: CASSWDLSSYNEQFF

v_call: TRBV6-1
j_call: TRBJ1-1
cdr3_aa: CASSPGTGSEAFF

v_call: TRBV5-1
j_call: TRBJ2-7
cdr3_aa: CASSNQRAVNLVEQYF

v_call: TRBV29-1
j_call: TRBJ2-2
cdr3_aa: CSVGRGPGTGELFF

v_call: TRBV7-9
j_call: TRBJ1-2
cdr3_aa: CASSLTTDLRNGYTF

v_call: TRBV5-1
j_call: TRBJ2-7
cdr3_aa: CASSEADRVYEQYF

v_call: TRBV7-2
j_call: TRBJ2-3
cdr3_aa: CASSLRVITDTQYF

v_call: TRBV20-1
j_call: TRBJ2-3
cdr3_aa: CSVSTDTQYF

v_call: TRBV7-2
j_call: TRBJ2-7
cdr3_aa: CASSPRLRQEQYF

v_call: TRBV4-3
j_call: TRBJ1-5
cdr3_aa: CASSQEPGPNQPQHF

v_call: TRBV19
j_call: TRBJ2-4
cdr3_aa: CASSMWYLAKNIQYF

v_call: TRBV23-1
j_call: TRBJ2-5
cdr3_aa: CASSQSADIKRETQYF

v_call: TRBV13
j_call: TRBJ1-6
cdr3_aa: CASSLGPSSYNSPLHF

v_call: TRBV5-1
j_call: TRBJ2-1
cdr3_aa: CASSLSWDYNEQFF

v_call: TRBV7-2
j_call: TRBJ2-3
cdr3_aa: CASSLGATPRTDTQYF

v_call: TRBV5-5
j_call: TRBJ2-2
cdr3_aa: CASSLNWAPGELFF

v_call: TRBV18
j_call: TRBJ2-2
cdr3_aa: CASSPQAGTQTGELFF

v_call: TRBV5-4
j_call: TRBJ2-7
cdr3_aa: CVSSLAQGYEQYF

v_call: TRBV11-2
j_call: TRBJ1-2
cdr3_aa: CASSLTGGAADLYGYTF

v_call: TRBV12-5
j_call: TRBJ2-1
cdr3_aa: CASGLKADSSYNEQFF

v_call: TRBV5-1
j_call: NA
cdr3_aa: CASSLWGLEDGYSYEQYF

v_call: TRBV5-1
j_call: TRBJ1-5
cdr3_aa: CASSLGAGDGNQPQHF

v_call: TRBV6-6
j_call: TRBJ1-2
cdr3_aa: CASSWTGRDGYTF

v_call: TRBV5-4
j_call: TRBJ1-1
cdr3_aa: CASSFGLGLNTEAFF

v_call: TRBV6-5
j_call: TRBJ1-1
cdr3_aa: CASSYSAAAGTEAFF

v_call: TRBV19
j_call: TRBJ2-3
cdr3_aa: CASSIDGAQQYF

v_call: TRBV11-2
j_call: TRBJ1-2
cdr3_aa: CASSLGGLSYGYTF

v_call: TRBV7-3
j_call: TRBJ2-3
cdr3_aa: CASSAGPTDTQYF

v_call: TRBV15
j_call: TRBJ2-7
cdr3_aa: CATSEYRDRGLYEQYF

v_call: TRBV19
j_call: TRBJ1-1
cdr3_aa: CASSIPRAGETEAFF

v_call: TRBV18
j_call: TRBJ2-1
cdr3_aa: CASSSSGRSYNEQFF

v_call: TRBV15
j_call: TRBJ2-5
cdr3_aa: CATSRERQTQYF

v_call: TRBV6-1
j_call: TRBJ1-1
cdr3_aa: CASSVARNTEAFF

v_call: TRBV12-2
j_call: TRBJ2-1
cdr3_aa: CASRLGGTYNEQFF

v_call: TRBV10-1
j_call: TRBJ1-2
cdr3_aa: CASSCEKGSRKTYGYTF

v_call: TRBV5-1
j_call: TRBJ2-1
cdr3_aa: CASSFGRGGRGNEQFF

v_call: TRBV21-1
j_call: TRBJ1-1
cdr3_aa: CASSKADTEAFF

v_call: TRBV5-4
j_call: TRBJ2-1
cdr3_aa: CASSLEGGGAYNEQFF

v_call: TRBV19
j_call: TRBJ2-7
cdr3_aa: CASSIGAPQAEQYF

v_call: TRBV30
j_call: TRBJ2-3
cdr3_aa: CAFTGLAGRSDTQYF

v_call: TRBV12-5
j_call: TRBJ2-3
cdr3_aa: CASDSGGGTDTQYF

v_call: TRBV6-1
j_call: TRBJ1-1
cdr3_aa: CASSSDSEAFF